The clone carrying this TCR beta chain was observed a few times. The V gene end was trimmed by 3 bases and the J gene end by 10 bases; junction bases not matched to a gene: 7. Germline values: CDR1 MDHEN, CDR2 SYDVKM. This CDR3 has 15 residues. Each CDR3 protein gets one entry after TCRdb re-called the 5' RACE reads with MiXCR. Among about 71,000 distinct CDR3 sequences, approximately 15% were seen once, and the ten largest hold around 3.7%. The data were obtained in a study of early T cells in non-severe SARS-CoV-2 infection. About the study: Sequencing was performed on bulk RNA from unsorted whole blood, leaving chains unpaired.

Sequencing was performed on whole blood, taken at baseline. The chain joins TRBV28 to TRBJ2-1; TRBD2 matches at 12 bases. This TCR was recovered from an adult who was a healthcare worker with PCR-confirmed SARS-CoV-2 infection or an uninfected control (not recorded which). CDR3: CASSFGTSGSREQFF. Written as DNA, the CDR3 is TGTGCCAGCAGTTTCGGGACTAGCGGGTCCAGGGAGCAGTTCTTC.